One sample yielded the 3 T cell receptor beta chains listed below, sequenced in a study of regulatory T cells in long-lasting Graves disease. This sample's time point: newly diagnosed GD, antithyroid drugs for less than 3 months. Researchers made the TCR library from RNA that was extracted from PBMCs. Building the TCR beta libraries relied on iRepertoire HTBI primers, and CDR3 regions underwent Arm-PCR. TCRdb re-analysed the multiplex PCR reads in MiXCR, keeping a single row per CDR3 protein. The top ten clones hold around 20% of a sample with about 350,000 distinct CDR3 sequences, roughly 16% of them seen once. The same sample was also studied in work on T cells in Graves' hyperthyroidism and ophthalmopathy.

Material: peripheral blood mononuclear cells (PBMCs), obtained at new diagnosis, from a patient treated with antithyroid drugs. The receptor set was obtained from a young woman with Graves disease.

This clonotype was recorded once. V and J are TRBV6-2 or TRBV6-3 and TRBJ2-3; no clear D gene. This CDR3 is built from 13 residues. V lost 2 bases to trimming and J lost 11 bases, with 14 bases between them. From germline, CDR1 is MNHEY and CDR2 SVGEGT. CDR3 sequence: CASSYRASGVQYF. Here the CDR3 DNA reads TGTGCCAGCAGTTACAGGGCCTCCGGTGTGCAGTATTTT.

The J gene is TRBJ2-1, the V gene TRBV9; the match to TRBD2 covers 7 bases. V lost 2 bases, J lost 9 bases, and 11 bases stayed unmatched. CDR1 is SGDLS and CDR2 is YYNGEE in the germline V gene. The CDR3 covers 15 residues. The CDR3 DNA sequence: TGTGCCAGCAGCGTGGAAGCGGGACTACGGGGTGAGCAGTTCTTC. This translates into CASSVEAGLRGEQFF.

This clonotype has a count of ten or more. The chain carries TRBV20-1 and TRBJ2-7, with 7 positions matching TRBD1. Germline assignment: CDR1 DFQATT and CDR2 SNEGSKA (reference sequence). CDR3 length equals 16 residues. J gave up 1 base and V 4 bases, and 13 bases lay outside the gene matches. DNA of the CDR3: TGCAGTGCTAAGACCCGGACAGGACCGCTATCCTACGAGCAGTACTTC. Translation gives CSAKTRTGPLSYEQYF.